The source of this TCR beta chain is a study of monozygotic twins with cystic fibrosis. Study conclusions and caveats: Low clonality (median around 0.009) suggested a mostly naive repertoire. V usage most resembled the co-twin in 13 of 16 pairs.

The CDR3 length is 12 residues. Germline V lookup: CDR1 SGHTA, CDR2 FQGNSA. The V and J ends lost 1 base and 2 bases respectively, with 3 bases between them. On this clone itself: The antigen is unknown.

Sequencing was performed with immunoSEQ multiplex PCR; in TCRdb, only in-frame clones are kept and a portion is missing. The sample carries around 33,000 clones, 84% recorded once. This chain uses TRBV7-2 with TRBJ2-7, with D unclear. Material: blood. The clonotype comes from a girl aged 2 to 10 with cystic fibrosis. The CDR3 spells CASSLVPYEQYF. CDR3 in DNA: TGTGCCAGCAGCTTAGTACCCTACGAGCAGTACTTC.